This entry lists 20 T cell receptor beta chains sequenced from one sample in a study of blood T cell repertoires in COVID-19. Assay used: immunoSEQ multiplex PCR; TCRdb lists only in-frame clones, some missing. The sample contains 95,000 to 150,000 clones, about 90% of which appear only once. Sample: peripheral blood. The receptors stem from a woman between 70 and 85 years old with acute or convalescent COVID-19.

The gene calls are TRBV12-3 or TRBV12-4 and TRBJ1-2, with 8 bases matching TRBD1. V shed 6 bases, J shed 8 bases, and the junction held 8 bases outside the gene matches. The CDR3 is 13 residues long. The CDR3 sequence: CASSFDRGLGYTF. For the CDR3, the DNA is TGTGCCAGCAGCTTTGACAGGGGATTGGGCTACACCTTC.

V usage is TRBV10-3 and J usage is TRBJ1-1; the D gene is possibly TRBD1 (5 bases). The CDR3 has 14 residues. Germline lookup yields CDR1 ENHRY and CDR2 SYGVKD. Deletions cut 10 bases from V and 6 bases from J, with 21 bases between. The chain's CDR3 is CATNAGPGGAEAFF. CDR3 in DNA: TGTGCCACCAACGCGGGCCCGGGGGGGGCTGAAGCTTTCTTT.

The V gene is TRBV5-1, the J gene TRBJ1-3; D is unresolved. V lost 4 bases and J 8 bases, leaving 13 bases between the germline ends. The CDR3 totals 13 residues. Germline V gives CDR1 SGHRS, CDR2 YFSETQ. CDR3 sequence (DNA): TGCGCCAGCAGCATAGGGAGAGATGACACCATATATTTT. Amino acid sequence: CASSIGRDDTIYF.

Here the CDR3 DNA reads TGTGCCAGCACTCGCCTCGGGAGCGCTGGAAACACCATATATTTT. This encodes CASTRLGSAGNTIYF. V and J are TRBV9 and TRBJ1-3; D gene ambiguous. The germline V gene has CDR1 SGDLS and CDR2 YYNGEE. Trimming shortened V by 6 bases and J by 2 bases, and 15 bases separated the two germline ends. The CDR3 contains 15 residues.

The CDR3 loop is CASSAIPGQTLGTDTQYF. In nucleotides, the CDR3 is TGTGCCAGCAGTGCGATTCCGGGACAAACGCTCGGCACAGATACGCAGTATTTT. This chain connects TRBV6-1 to TRBJ2-3, with a tentative D call TRBD1 (6 bases). Germline V gene data show CDR1 as MNHNS and CDR2 as SASEGT. The CDR3 is 18 residues long. V was pared by 4 bases and J by 1 base, with 21 bases between.

This clone was observed a few times. The CDR3 loop is CASSPGILNTEAFF. The CDR3 DNA reads TGTGCCAGCAGCCCCGGGATTCTGAACACTGAAGCTTTCTTT. This rearrangement joins TRBV7-3 to TRBJ1-1; D gene uncertain. The CDR3 contains 14 residues. Germline V gene sequence: CDR1 SGHTA, CDR2 FQGTGA. V lost 5 bases to trimming and J lost 0 bases, with 10 bases between them.

This chain links TRBV10-3 with TRBJ1-1, with a tentative D call TRBD1 (6 bases). The CDR3 is 15 residues long. Germline CDR1 is ENHRY and CDR2 is SYGVKD. The V and J ends lost 3 bases and 4 bases respectively, with 15 bases between them. The CDR3 nucleotides are TGTGCCATCAGTGAACACCAAACAGGGATCACTGAAGCTTTCTTT. Its protein is CAISEHQTGITEAFF.

The chain carries TRBV27 and TRBJ1-2; D gene ambiguous. This CDR3 comprises 12 residues. CDR1 is MNHEY, CDR2 SMNVEV, per germline (reference sequence). Deletions cut 6 bases from V and 8 bases from J, with 13 bases between. The CDR3 coding sequence is TGTGCCAGCAGGACGGGGTTCGGGGGCTACACCTTC. Its translation is CASRTGFGGYTF.

This rearrangement joins TRBV29-1 to TRBJ1-5; TRBD1 matches 10 bases. Germline lookup yields CDR1 SQVTM and CDR2 ANQGSEA. V trimming: 6 bases; J trimming: 5 bases; junction bases outside the gene matches: 7. The CDR3 length is 14 residues. Here the CDR3 DNA reads TGCAGCGTGGGACCAGGGACAGGGGATCAGCCCCAGCATTTT. Protein product: CSVGPGTGDQPQHF.

This clone was seen once. The CDR3 DNA is TGTGCCAGCAGTGAGGGGGGTCTGGAGACCCAGTACTTC. This translates into CASSEGGLETQYF. The rearrangement joins TRBV25-1 to TRBJ2-5, with D perhaps TRBD2 (6 bases). The V and J ends lost 3 bases and 5 bases respectively, with 10 bases between them. Germline assignment: CDR1 MGHDK and CDR2 SYGVNS. This CDR3 has 13 residues. The full variable domain, with the rest looked up from reference TRBV25-1 and TRBJ2-5, is EADIYQTPRYLVIGTGKKITLECSQTMGHDKMYWYQQDPGMELHLIHYSYGVNSTEKGDLSSESTVSRIRTEHFPLTLESARPSHTSQYLCASSEGGLETQYFGPGTRLLVL.

The J gene is TRBJ1-3, the V gene TRBV20-1, with D unclear. V shed 6 bases and J shed 4 bases, with 7 bases lying between them. Germline loops: CDR1 DFQATT, CDR2 SNEGSKA (reference sequence). The CDR3 covers 11 residues. CDR3 DNA sequence: TGCAGTGCCGACACGGGAAACACCATATATTTT. This translates into CSADTGNTIYF.

The chain couples TRBV11-2 to TRBJ2-5, with 8 bases aligning to TRBD1. Germline CDR1 reads SGHAT; CDR2 reads FQNNGV. The V and J ends lost 6 bases and 4 bases, in that order; junction bases with no gene match: 10. The length of the CDR3 is 15 residues. This chain's CDR3 is CASRLGQGRSETQYF. CDR3 coding DNA: TGTGCCAGCAGACTCGGACAGGGTCGTTCAGAGACCCAGTACTTC.

This clone was picked up a small number of times. V gene TRBV10-3 combines with J gene TRBJ2-1; 10 nucleotides align to TRBD1. V trimming: 2 bases; J trimming: 6 bases; junction bases outside the gene matches: 1. The CDR3 totals 14 residues. CDR1 is ENHRY and CDR2 is SYGVKD in the germline V gene. CDR3 DNA sequence: TGTGCCATCAGTGAGGGACAGGGGGGCAATGAGCAGTTCTTC. Translation: CAISEGQGGNEQFF.

The chain carries TRBV30 and TRBJ1-6; TRBD1 agrees at 10 bases. CDR3 length: 17 amino acids. V shed 2 bases and J 8 bases; nucleotides not matched to a gene: 12. Looked up from germline, CDR1 is GTSNPN and CDR2 is SVGIG (reference sequence). The CDR3 loop is CAWSLPGTGVRDSPLHF. The CDR3 bases are TGTGCCTGGAGTTTACCCGGGACAGGGGTTAGGGATTCACCCCTCCACTTT. Supplemented by reference TRBV30 and TRBJ1-6, the full variable domain reads SQTIHQWPATLVQPVGSPLSLECTVEGTSNPNLYWYRQAAGRGLQLLFYSVGIGQISSEVPQNLSASRPQDRQFILSSKKLLLSDSGFYLCAWSLPGTGVRDSPLHFGNGTRLTVT.

The CDR3 coding sequence is TGCGCCAGCAGCTTAACAGGGTCGAACACTGAAGCTTTCTTT. The encoded protein is CASSLTGSNTEAFF. The J gene is TRBJ1-1, the V gene TRBV5-1; weak D call: TRBD1 (6 bases). CDR1 and CDR2 from the germline V gene are SGHRS and YFSETQ. V dropped 2 bases and J dropped 1 base, with 9 bases sitting between them. The CDR3 sequence is 14 residues long.

The chain has TRBV3-1 (or the pseudogene TRBV3-2) and TRBJ2-3, with 13 bases that match TRBD2. Unmatched junction bases numbered 4, after V lost 4 bases and J lost 6 bases. The CDR3 runs to 15 residues. CDR1 is LGHDT and CDR2 is YNNKEL in the germline V gene (reference sequence). This chain's CDR3 is CASSPGLAGTDTQYF. In DNA form, the CDR3 reads TGTGCCAGCAGCCCGGGACTAGCGGGGACGGATACGCAGTATTTT.

A note on this clone: A read error may account for a junction end that differs from germline. The V gene is TRBV19, the J gene TRBJ1-4; D remains unclear. The CDR3 consists of 13 residues. The germline V gene encodes CDR1 LNHDA and CDR2 SQIVND (reference sequence). CDR3 amino acids: CASSKPRREKLFF. In nucleotides, the CDR3 is TGTGCCAGCAGTAAACCGCGAAGAGAAAAACTGTTTTTT.

V and J are TRBV7-9 and TRBJ1-5; 7 bases match TRBD1. The CDR3 is 14 amino acids. Unmatched junction bases numbered 5, after V lost 4 bases and J lost 5 bases. Germline V CDR1 and CDR2: SEHNR, FQNEAQ (reference sequence). This CDR3 is CASSSDRVDQPQHF. The CDR3 DNA follows: TGTGCCAGCAGCTCAGACAGGGTGGATCAGCCCCAGCATTTT.

This chain links TRBV5-1 with TRBJ2-5; 10 bases align to TRBD1. This CDR3 region has 15 residues. The ends lost 4 bases at V and 4 bases at J; junction bases unmatched: 7. Germline V lookup: CDR1 SGHRS, CDR2 YFSETQ. Here the CDR3 reads CASSTARTGGETQYF. The CDR3 coding sequence is TGCGCCAGCAGCACAGCAAGGACAGGGGGAGAGACCCAGTACTTC.

This sequence joins TRBV19 and TRBJ1-2; 8 bases fit TRBD1. Germline loops: CDR1 LNHDA, CDR2 SQIVND (reference sequence). The CDR3 is 13 residues long. With 3 bases clipped from V and 7 bases from J, the junction kept 4 bases outside the gene matches. As DNA, the CDR3 is TGTGCCAGTAGTATCCAGGGGGCGGTTGGCTACACCTTC. It specifies CASSIQGAVGYTF.